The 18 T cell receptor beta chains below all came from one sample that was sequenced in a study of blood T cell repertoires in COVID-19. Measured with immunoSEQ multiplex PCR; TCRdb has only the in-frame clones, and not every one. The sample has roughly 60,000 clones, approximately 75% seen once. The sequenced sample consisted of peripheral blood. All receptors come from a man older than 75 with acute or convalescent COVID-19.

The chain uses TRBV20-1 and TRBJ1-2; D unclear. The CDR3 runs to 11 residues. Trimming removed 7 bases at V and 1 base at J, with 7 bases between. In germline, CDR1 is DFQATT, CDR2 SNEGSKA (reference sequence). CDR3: CSGPLNYGYTF. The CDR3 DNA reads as TGCAGTGGGCCGCTTAACTATGGCTACACCTTC.

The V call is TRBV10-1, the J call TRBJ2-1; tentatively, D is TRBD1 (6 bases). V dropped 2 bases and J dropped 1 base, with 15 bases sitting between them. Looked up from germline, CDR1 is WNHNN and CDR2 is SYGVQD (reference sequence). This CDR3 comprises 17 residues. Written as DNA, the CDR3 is TGCGCCAGCAGTGAGGCACCCAGGGGTCGGTCCTACAATGAGCAGTTCTTC. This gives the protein CASSEAPRGRSYNEQFF.

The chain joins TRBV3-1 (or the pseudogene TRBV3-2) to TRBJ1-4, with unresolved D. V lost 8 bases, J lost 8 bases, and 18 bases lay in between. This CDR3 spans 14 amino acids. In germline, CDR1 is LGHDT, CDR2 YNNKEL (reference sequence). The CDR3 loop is CASAWSGEWEKLFF. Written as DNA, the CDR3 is TGTGCCAGCGCATGGTCCGGGGAATGGGAAAAACTGTTTTTT.

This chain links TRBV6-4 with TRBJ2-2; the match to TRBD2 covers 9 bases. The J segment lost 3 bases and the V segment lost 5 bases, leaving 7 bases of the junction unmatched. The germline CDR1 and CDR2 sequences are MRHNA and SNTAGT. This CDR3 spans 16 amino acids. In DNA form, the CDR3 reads TGTGCCAGCAGTCCCCTAGCGGGGTCCTACACCGGGGAGCTGTTTTTT. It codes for CASSPLAGSYTGELFF.

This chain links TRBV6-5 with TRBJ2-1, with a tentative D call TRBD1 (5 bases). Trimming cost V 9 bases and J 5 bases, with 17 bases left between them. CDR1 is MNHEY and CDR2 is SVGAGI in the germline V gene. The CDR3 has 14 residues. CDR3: CASWGIMENNEQFF. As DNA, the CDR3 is TGTGCCAGTTGGGGCATTATGGAGAACAATGAGCAGTTCTTC.

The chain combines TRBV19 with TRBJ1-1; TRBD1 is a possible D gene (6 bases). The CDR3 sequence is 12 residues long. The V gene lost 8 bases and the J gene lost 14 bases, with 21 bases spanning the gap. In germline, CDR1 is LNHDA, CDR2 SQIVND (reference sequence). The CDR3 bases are TGTGCCAGTTTAAGCAGGGGCCGGGATAGGTTCTTT. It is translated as CASLSRGRDRFF.

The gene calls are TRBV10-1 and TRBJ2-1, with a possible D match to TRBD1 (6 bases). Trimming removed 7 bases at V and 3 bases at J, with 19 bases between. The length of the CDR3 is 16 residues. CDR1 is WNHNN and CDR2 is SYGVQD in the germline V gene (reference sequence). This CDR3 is CASTQRGKGCYNEQFF. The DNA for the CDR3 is TGCGCCAGCACCCAGAGGGGGAAGGGTTGCTACAATGAGCAGTTCTTC.

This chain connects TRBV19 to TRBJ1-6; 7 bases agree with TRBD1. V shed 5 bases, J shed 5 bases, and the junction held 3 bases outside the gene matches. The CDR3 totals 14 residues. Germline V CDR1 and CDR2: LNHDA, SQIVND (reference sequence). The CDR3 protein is CASSYRGDNSPLHF. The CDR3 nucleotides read TGTGCCAGTAGTTACAGGGGCGATAATTCACCCCTCCACTTT.

CDR3 in DNA: TGTGCCAGCGGGGGACAGTTGAACACTGAAGCTTTCTTT. Translation gives CASGGQLNTEAFF. The chain joins TRBV2 to TRBJ1-1; 7 bases line up with TRBD1. In germline, CDR1 is SNHLY, CDR2 FYNNEI. V was clipped by 8 bases and J by 0 bases; unmatched bases: 3. The CDR3 spans 13 residues.

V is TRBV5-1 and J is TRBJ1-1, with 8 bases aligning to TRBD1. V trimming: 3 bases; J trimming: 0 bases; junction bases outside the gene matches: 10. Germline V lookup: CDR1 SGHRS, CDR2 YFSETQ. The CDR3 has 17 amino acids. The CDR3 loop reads CASSYDRGSIMNTEAFF. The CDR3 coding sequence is TGCGCCAGCAGCTATGACAGGGGAAGCATTATGAACACTGAAGCTTTCTTT.

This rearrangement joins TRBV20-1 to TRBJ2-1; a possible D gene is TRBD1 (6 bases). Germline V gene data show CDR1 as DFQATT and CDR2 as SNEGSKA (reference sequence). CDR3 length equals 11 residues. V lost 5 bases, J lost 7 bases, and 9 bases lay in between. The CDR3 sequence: CSAGRGNEQFF. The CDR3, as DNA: TGCAGTGCTGGAAGGGGGAATGAGCAGTTCTTC.

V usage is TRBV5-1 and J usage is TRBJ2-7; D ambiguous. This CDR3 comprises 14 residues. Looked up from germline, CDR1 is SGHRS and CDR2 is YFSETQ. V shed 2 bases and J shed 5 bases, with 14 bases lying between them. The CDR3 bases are TGCGCCAGCAGCTTACTCGTCAAGGAGAACGAGCAGTACTTC. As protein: CASSLLVKENEQYF. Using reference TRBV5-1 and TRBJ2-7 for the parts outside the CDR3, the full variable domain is KAGVTQTPRYLIKTRGQQVTLSCSPISGHRSVSWYQQTPGQGLQFLFEYFSETQRNKGNFPGRFSGRQFSNSRSEMNVSTLELGDSALYLCASSLLVKENEQYFGPGTRLTVT.

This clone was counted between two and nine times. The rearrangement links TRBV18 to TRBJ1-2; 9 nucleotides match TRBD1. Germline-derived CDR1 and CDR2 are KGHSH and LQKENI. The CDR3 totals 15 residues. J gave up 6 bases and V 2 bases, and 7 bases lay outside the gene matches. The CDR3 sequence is CASSPTNRGQDGYTF. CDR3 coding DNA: TGTGCCAGCTCACCAACTAACAGGGGGCAGGATGGCTACACCTTC.

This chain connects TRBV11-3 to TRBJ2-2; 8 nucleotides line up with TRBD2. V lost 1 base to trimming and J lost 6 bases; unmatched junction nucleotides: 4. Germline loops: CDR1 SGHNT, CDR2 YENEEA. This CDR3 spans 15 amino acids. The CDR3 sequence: CASSLVPAGAGELFF. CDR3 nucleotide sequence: TGTGCCAGCAGCTTAGTACCAGCGGGGGCCGGGGAGCTGTTTTTT.

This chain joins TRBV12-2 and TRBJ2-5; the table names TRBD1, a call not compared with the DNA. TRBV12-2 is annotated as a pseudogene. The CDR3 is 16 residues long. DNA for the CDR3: TGTGCAAGTCGCTTAGCGCCCGAAAAGGGGCAAGAGACCCAGTACTTC. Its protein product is CASRLAPEKGQETQYF.

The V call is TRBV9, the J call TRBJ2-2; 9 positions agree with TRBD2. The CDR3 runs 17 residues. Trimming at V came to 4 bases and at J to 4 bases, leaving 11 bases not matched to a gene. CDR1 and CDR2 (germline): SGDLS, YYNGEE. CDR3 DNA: TGTGCCAGCAGCCAGAGGGGAGCGGGGGGCACCACCGGGGAGCTGTTTTTT. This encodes CASSQRGAGGTTGELFF.

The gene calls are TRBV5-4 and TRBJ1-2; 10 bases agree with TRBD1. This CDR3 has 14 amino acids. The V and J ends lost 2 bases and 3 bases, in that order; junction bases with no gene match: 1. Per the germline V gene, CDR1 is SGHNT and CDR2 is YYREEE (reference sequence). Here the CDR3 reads CASSFGTGDYGYTF. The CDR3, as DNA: TGTGCCAGCAGCTTTGGGACAGGGGACTATGGCTACACCTTC.

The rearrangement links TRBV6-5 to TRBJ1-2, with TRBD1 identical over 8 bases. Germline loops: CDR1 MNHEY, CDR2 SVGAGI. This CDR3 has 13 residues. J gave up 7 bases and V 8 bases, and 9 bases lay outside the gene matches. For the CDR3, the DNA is TGTGCCAGCCAGGATAACAGGGGGTTTGGCTACACCTTC. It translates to CASQDNRGFGYTF.